The 3 T cell receptor beta chains in this list originate from one sample, sequenced in a study of blood T cell repertoires in COVID-19 (TCRdb year 2020). Libraries came from the immunoSEQ multiplex PCR assay. TCRdb carries this immuneACCESS record with in-frame sequences only. Its versions omit some clonotypes, under half of them owing to an unresolved V gene in the studies checked, with the rest unexplained. The sample data list 170,000 or so clones, and roughly 84% of these were observed just once. The top ten clonotypes cover roughly 15% of the sample. Sequenced input: peripheral blood. The receptors were gathered from a man between 18 and 29 years old with active or convalescent COVID-19.

The CDR3 is CATKGTSGRSSSYNEQFF. In DNA, the CDR3 is TGTGCCACCAAAGGGACTAGCGGGAGGTCAAGCTCCTACAATGAGCAGTTCTTC. The chain carries TRBV19 and TRBJ2-1; 15 nucleotides agree with TRBD2. Per germline, CDR1 LNHDA and CDR2 SQIVND (reference sequence). The CDR3 contains 18 residues. Germline trimming cut 10 bases from V and 0 bases from J; bases unmatched to any gene: 10.

This clone has a single count. The chain links TRBV6-5 to TRBJ1-5; maybe TRBD1 (6 bases). The CDR3 is made up of 13 amino acids. Germline V gene sequence: CDR1 MNHEY, CDR2 SVGAGI. Between the trimmed V and J ends, which lost 7 bases and 3 bases, there was a span of 10 bases. The CDR3 nucleotides read TGTGCCAGCAACCGGGACACCAATCAGCCCCAGCATTTT. Its translation: CASNRDTNQPQHF.

This chain links TRBV11-2 with TRBJ2-3; 7 nucleotides match TRBD2. CDR1 and CDR2 from the germline V gene are SGHAT and FQNNGV. V lost 1 base to trimming and J lost 4 bases; unmatched junction nucleotides: 11. The CDR3 totals 17 residues. CDR3 sequence: CASSLVKRLADADTQYF. The DNA for the CDR3 is TGTGCCAGCAGCTTAGTTAAGAGACTAGCAGACGCAGATACGCAGTATTTT.